A selection of T cell receptor beta chains follows, all from one sample in a study of blood T cells in healthy people across ages. Each CDR3 protein is one row after TCRdb ran MiXCR on the 5' RACE reads. In the table there are about 1.1 million distinct CDR3 sequences, around two fifths of which are singletons. Sequenced input: blood. The receptors stem from a man between 18 and 29 years old in good health. CDR3s include the opening cysteine and the closing phenylalanine or tryptophan. A D gene is named only where the DNA matches it firmly. Some rows have no size entry. The others give once, few or many, or a class for an expanded clone.

j_gene | len | d_gene | abundance | v_gene | CDR3nt | CDR3aa
TRBJ2-7 | 15 | - | - | TRBV10-3 | TGTGCCATCAGTGAGTTGGCAGGGGCCTACAATGAGCAGTACTTC | CAISELAGAYNEQYF
TRBJ2-7 | 16 | - | - | TRBV6-5 | TGTGCCAGCAGTTCCGTGGCGGGGGCCCCAACCTACGAGCAGTACTTC | CASSSVAGAPTYEQYF
TRBJ2-3 | 14 | - | - | TRBV6-1 | TGTGCCAGCAGTCCGGACGGGGTCCCAGATACGCAGTATTTT | CASSPDGVPDTQYF
TRBJ1-4 | 16 | TRBD1 | - | TRBV4-2 | TGTGCCAGCAGCCAAGAAGTTGGGACAGGGGATGAAAAACTGTTTTTT | CASSQEVGTGDEKLFF
TRBJ1-3 | 17 | - | - | TRBV20-1 | TGCAGTGCTAGAGTTACGAACCACCCCACTCCCGGAAACACCATATATTTT | CSARVTNHPTPGNTIYF
TRBJ2-7 | 16 | - | few | TRBV4-3 | TGCGCCAGCAGCCAGAATGGAGGTGGGGCATTCTACGAGCAGTACTTC | CASSQNGGGAFYEQYF
TRBJ2-3 | 13 | - | - | TRBV20-1 | TGCAGTGCTAGAGAGTGGGCAACAGATACGCAGTATTTT | CSAREWATDTQYF
TRBJ1-2 | 15 | TRBD1 | - | TRBV20-1 | TGCAGTGCTAGGGGAAGAGCGGGACAGACGGGTGGCTACACCTTC | CSARGRAGQTGGYTF
TRBJ1-1 | 13 | - | few | TRBV20-1 | TGCAGTGCTAGAGACGGACTCTTTGTGGAAGCTTTCTTT | CSARDGLFVEAFF
TRBJ1-2 | 11 | - | - | TRBV29-1 | TGCAGCGTTGGGTCGGCAGGGAGCTACACCTTC | CSVGSAGSYTF
TRBJ2-1 | 15 | - | - | TRBV4-2 | TGTGCCAGCAGCCGAGATCACGGCAGCTACAATGAGCAGTTCTTC | CASSRDHGSYNEQFF
TRBJ1-6 | 11 | - | many | TRBV12-3/TRBV12-4 | TGTGCCAGCAGTAGGCGTTCACCCCTCCACTTT | CASSRRSPLHF
TRBJ2-7 | 12 | - | few | TRBV20-1 | TGCAGTGCTAGAGTTAGGTTATCCGAGCAGTACTTC | CSARVRLSEQYF
TRBJ2-5 | 14 | TRBD2 | once | TRBV20-1 | TGCAGTGCTAGAGATTCCCTAGCGGGCTGGGAGCAGTACTTC | CSARDSLAGWEQYF
TRBJ1-2 | 15 | - | - | TRBV7-2 | TGTGCCAGCAGCCCCTCGGGGGCTAATAACTATGGCTACACCTTC | CASSPSGANNYGYTF
TRBJ1-1 | 16 | TRBD1 | - | TRBV12-3/TRBV12-4 | TGTGCCAGCAGCCCCGAAGGACAGGGGATGAACACTGAAGCTTTCTTT | CASSPEGQGMNTEAFF
TRBJ2-1 | 16 | TRBD2 | - | TRBV3-1 | TGTGCCAGCAGCCCCTTTTCGGTAGCGGGTTGCAATGAGCAGTTCTTC | CASSPFSVAGCNEQFF
TRBJ1-1 | 13 | - | - | TRBV2 | TGTGCCAGCAGTGAATTTCAGGTTCCTGAAGCTTTCTTT | CASSEFQVPEAFF
TRBJ2-2 | 12 | - | - | TRBV7-9 | TGTGCCAGCAGCTTAAAACTCGGGGAGCTGTTTTTT | CASSLKLGELFF
TRBJ2-5 | 12 | - | many | TRBV28 | TGTGCCAGCAGTTTTGGTAGGGAGACCCAGTACTTC | CASSFGRETQYF
TRBJ1-6 | 14 | TRBD1 | - | TRBV5-6 | TGTGCCAGCAGATCCCGGGACAGGGAGTCACCCCTCCACTTT | CASRSRDRESPLHF
TRBJ1-2 | 17 | TRBD1 | few | TRBV29-1 | TGCAGCGTTGGGGGGACAGGGGGACAGTTAGCTAACTATGGCTACACCTTC | CSVGGTGGQLANYGYTF
TRBJ2-5 | 15 | - | - | TRBV9 | TGTGCCAGCAGCGTAGCCCAAGCCTCCCAAGAGACCCAGTACTTC | CASSVAQASQETQYF
TRBJ1-6 | 12 | - | many | TRBV12-3/TRBV12-4 | TGTGCCAGCAGCTTTGATAATTCACCCCTCCACTTT | CASSFDNSPLHF
TRBJ2-5 | 14 | - | few | TRBV5-1 | TGCGCCAGCAGCTTCAAGGGGGGGCAAGAGACCCAGTACTTC | CASSFKGGQETQYF
TRBJ2-3 | 13 | - | - | TRBV18 | TGTGCCAGCTCACCACGAAACGGTGATACGCAGTATTTT | CASSPRNGDTQYF
TRBJ1-5 | 13 | - | - | TRBV6-6 | TGTGCCAGCAGCGAGGGGGTTCGGCAGCCCCAGCATTTT | CASSEGVRQPQHF
TRBJ2-7 | 14 | TRBD1 | - | TRBV29-1 | TGCAGCGTGTCCCGGGACAGGTCCGGCCGGGAGCAGTACTTC | CSVSRDRSGREQYF
TRBJ1-1 | 15 | - | - | TRBV7-8 | TGTGCCAGCAGCTTAGTGCGGGAGATGAACACTGAAGCTTTCTTT | CASSLVREMNTEAFF
TRBJ1-3 | 17 | - | once | TRBV7-9 | TGTGCCAGCAGCTTATCGTTGGCCAGAAGCTCTGGAAACACCATATATTTT | CASSLSLARSSGNTIYF
TRBJ2-1 | 16 | - | - | TRBV6-6 | TGTGCCAGCAGTTACCTCCAGGTCGTGGGGAGAAATGAGCAGTTCTTC | CASSYLQVVGRNEQFF
TRBJ2-3 | 13 | - | many | TRBV5-1 | TGTGCCAGCAGCACCAGCAGCACAGATACGCAGTATTTT | CASSTSSTDTQYF
TRBJ2-3 | 17 | TRBD2 | once | TRBV20-1 | TGCAGTGAAGGACTAGTGGGAGGCCCCCCCGATGATGGTACGCAGTATTTT | CSEGLVGGPPDDGTQYF
TRBJ2-7 | 16 | TRBD1 | - | TRBV13 | TGTGCCAGCAGCTTAGAGGGCCGGACAGGGCCCTACGAGCAGTACTTC | CASSLEGRTGPYEQYF
TRBJ2-1 | 14 | TRBD1 | once | TRBV5-1 | TGCACCAGCAGCTCGAAGACAGGGGGCAATGAGCAGTTCTTC | CTSSSKTGGNEQFF
TRBJ2-3 | 12 | - | - | TRBV7-9 | TGTGCCAGCAACTTGTTCGCAGATACGCAGTATTTT | CASNLFADTQYF
TRBJ2-7 | 15 | - | many | TRBV7-2 | TGTGCCAGCAGCTTATACAGGCAGACTGACTACGAGCAGTACTTC | CASSLYRQTDYEQYF
TRBJ2-6 | 15 | - | few | TRBV6-2/TRBV6-3 | TGTGCCAGCATTCAATGGAGAGACGTTGGCAACGTCCTGACTTTC | CASIQWRDVGNVLTF
TRBJ2-7 | 13 | - | - | TRBV20-1 | TGCAGTGCTAGAGATGGGGATTCCTACGAGCAGTACTTC | CSARDGDSYEQYF
TRBJ2-3 | 15 | - | many | TRBV5-1 | TGCGCCAGCAGCTCCCGGGCACCCAGCACAGATACGCAGTATTTT | CASSSRAPSTDTQYF
TRBJ1-4 | 15 | - | - | TRBV27 | TGTGCCAGCAGTCCGATGAGGGAGGGGGGTGAAAAACTGTTTTTT | CASSPMREGGEKLFF
TRBJ1-2 | 13 | - | - | TRBV10-3 | TGTGCCATCAGTGAGACAGTAAACTATGGCTACACCTTC | CAISETVNYGYTF
TRBJ1-2 | 11 | TRBD1 | few | TRBV29-1 | TGCAGCGTTAGGACAGGGCATGGCTACACCTTC | CSVRTGHGYTF
TRBJ1-1 | 14 | - | - | TRBV29-1 | TGCAGCGCCAAGGACAGATCAATGAACACTGAAGCTTTCTTT | CSAKDRSMNTEAFF
TRBJ1-6 | 15 | - | many | TRBV7-2 | TGTGCCAGCAGCTTAGGGGGATCCTATAATTCACCCCTCCACTTT | CASSLGGSYNSPLHF
TRBJ1-2 | 17 | - | - | TRBV12-3/TRBV12-4 | TGTGCCAGCATCCGACTGGGGAGACAGAATGAGGACTATGGCTACACCTTC | CASIRLGRQNEDYGYTF
TRBJ2-7 | 16 | TRBD1 | few | TRBV9 | TGTGCCAGCAGCGTAGCGGACAGGGAAGGATCCTACGAGCAGTACTTC | CASSVADREGSYEQYF
TRBJ2-1 | 14 | - | - | TRBV6-2/TRBV6-3 | TGTGCCAGCAGTTACTCCTACAGGTGGGGGGAGCAGTTCTTC | CASSYSYRWGEQFF
TRBJ2-7 | 16 | TRBD2 | - | TRBV18 | TGTGCCAGCTCACCACCCTCCAGCGGGGGGGCGAATGAGCAGTACTTC | CASSPPSSGGANEQYF
TRBJ2-2 | 14 | - | - | TRBV2 | TGTGCCAGCAGTCGAATAGCGAACACCGGGGAGCTGTTTTTT | CASSRIANTGELFF
TRBJ2-5 | 13 | - | few | TRBV7-3 | TGTGCCAGCAGCTCCCTTTCCCGTACCCAGCAGTACTTC | CASSSLSRTQQYF
TRBJ2-5 | 13 | - | - | TRBV20-1 | TGCAGTGCTAGAGAGGCTAGCGTGGAGACCCAGTACTTC | CSAREASVETQYF
TRBJ2-7 | 13 | - | - | TRBV29-1 | TGCAGCGTTGAAGATCGCACGACCTACGAGCAGTACTTC | CSVEDRTTYEQYF
TRBJ1-1 | 12 | TRBD1 | - | TRBV6-2/TRBV6-3 | TGTGCCAGCAAAACAGGGGCGGACCCGGCTTTCTTT | CASKTGADPAFF
TRBJ2-5 | 13 | TRBD1 | - | TRBV6-5 | TGTGCCAGCAGTTTACAGGGGTTGGAGACCCAGTACTTC | CASSLQGLETQYF